Reported below is one T cell receptor beta chain. Its cognate antigen is unknown. This entry is derived from a study of cytomegalovirus exposure and HLA in healthy donors. Here immunoSEQ multiplex PCR was the method, and the copy in TCRdb shows in-frame clones only, minus some. This table holds tens of thousands of clones, 97% found once. V was cut by 1 base and J by 0 bases, with 13 bases left in between. The CDR3 runs 16 residues. CDR1 MGHRA and CDR2 YSYEKL come from the germline V gene. Findings of the study overall: Associated with cytomegalovirus, according to the listing, were around 170 TCR beta chains. Many donors shared some public TCRs, even though most TCR sequences were rare. High specificity and sensitivity for cytomegalovirus status were reported for the classifier.

Sequences were obtained from PBMCs. The chain is built from TRBV4-1 and TRBJ2-7; D is uncertain. This sequence originates from a woman between 18 and 29 years old in good health and CMV-seropositive. The CDR3 DNA reads as TGCGCCAGCAGCCAAGGGTTACAGCCAAGCTCCTACGAGCAGTACTTC. Translated, it gives CASSQGLQPSSYEQYF.